A single sample gave rise to the 21 T cell receptor beta chains below, sequenced in a study of cytomegalovirus exposure and HLA in healthy donors. Primers for the PCR totalled 60 Vbeta and 13 Jbeta. The method was immunoSEQ multiplex PCR; TCRdb's version includes in-frame clones alone and lacks a portion of them. The sample consists of approximately 150,000 clones, over 75% of them appearing once. Sequencing was carried out using PBMCs. These receptors all stem from a woman aged 40-49 years in good health and CMV-seronegative.

V usage is TRBV27 and J usage is TRBJ2-1; perhaps TRBD2 as D (6 bases). Deletions cut 1 base from V and 5 bases from J, with 18 bases between. The CDR3 spans 17 residues. Germline loops: CDR1 MNHEY, CDR2 SMNVEV (reference sequence). DNA for the CDR3: TGTGCCAGCAGTTTATTCAGGGAGGCCATAGGGAACAATGAGCAGTTCTTC. It encodes CASSLFREAIGNNEQFF.

V is TRBV7-9 and J is TRBJ2-1; a possible D gene is TRBD2 (6 bases). The V end lost 3 bases, the J end lost 4 bases, and 7 bases lay between the germline ends. Germline V gives CDR1 SEHNR, CDR2 FQNEAQ (reference sequence). CDR3 length equals 13 residues. The CDR3 reads CASSFREYNEQFF. The CDR3 bases are TGTGCCAGCAGCTTCCGGGAGTACAATGAGCAGTTCTTC. Supplemented by reference TRBV7-9 and TRBJ2-1, the full variable domain reads DTGVSQNPRHKITKRGQNVTFRCDPISEHNRLYWYRQTLGQGPEFLTYFQNEAQLEKSRLLSDRFSAERPKGSFSTLEIQRTEQGDSAMYLCASSFREYNEQFFGPGTRLTVL.

The V gene is TRBV5-1, the J gene TRBJ1-1; possible D gene TRBD1, 6 bases. CDR3 size: 15 residues. The ends were cut back, 4 bases at V and 2 bases at J, with 15 bases in the middle. CDR1 is SGHRS and CDR2 is YFSETQ in the germline V gene. In DNA form, the CDR3 reads TGCGCCAGCAGCCCAGCCCACAGGGTTAACACTGAAGCTTTCTTT. It is translated as CASSPAHRVNTEAFF.

This clone was seen once. The CDR3 bases are TGCGCCAGCAGCTTAAGGGGGGAGCAGTACTTC. Its protein is CASSLRGEQYF. The chain employs TRBV5-1 and TRBJ2-7, with a possible D match to TRBD1 (6 bases). This CDR3 region has 11 residues. Trimming took 2 bases from V and 7 from J, leaving 7 bases between them. Germline CDR1 and CDR2: SGHRS and YFSETQ.

This chain uses TRBV25-1 with TRBJ2-7, with a possible D match to TRBD2 (5 bases). The CDR3 contains 13 residues. Germline V gene sequence: CDR1 MGHDK, CDR2 SYGVNS. V was trimmed by 3 bases and J by 7 bases, leaving 13 bases between them. Here the CDR3 reads CASSDMGRWEQYF. The CDR3 DNA sequence: TGTGCCAGCAGTGATATGGGGAGATGGGAGCAGTACTTC.

The rearrangement joins TRBV27 to TRBJ2-7; D is ambiguous. V gave up 7 bases and J gave up 3 bases, with 19 bases separating them. Germline values: CDR1 MNHEY, CDR2 SMNVEV (reference sequence). CDR3 size: 15 residues. The chain's CDR3 is CASTEGPGRGYEQYF. In DNA, the CDR3 is TGTGCCAGCACAGAAGGCCCCGGCAGAGGCTACGAGCAGTACTTC.

The CDR3 here is CASSPGTSGISTDTQYF. DNA of the CDR3: TGTGCCAGCAGCCCCGGGACTAGCGGGATTAGCACAGATACGCAGTATTTT. The rearrangement joins TRBV7-9 to TRBJ2-3; 13 nucleotides line up with TRBD2. Unmatched junction bases numbered 5, after V lost 5 bases and J lost 0 bases. The germline V gene encodes CDR1 SEHNR and CDR2 FQNEAQ (reference sequence). The CDR3 extends over 17 amino acids.

This clone was observed once. The chain carries TRBV6-6 and TRBJ2-7; 11 nucleotides align to TRBD2. J lost 3 bases, V lost 10 bases, and 5 bases had no gene match. This CDR3 has 13 amino acids. The germline gives CDR1 MNHNY, CDR2 SVGAGI (reference sequence). Here the CDR3 reads CATQLAGDYEQYF. The CDR3 bases are TGTGCCACCCAACTAGCGGGAGACTACGAGCAGTACTTC.

V gene TRBV19 combines with J gene TRBJ2-1, with 9 bases aligning to TRBD2. The CDR3 sequence is 16 residues long. Germline CDR1 LNHDA, CDR2 SQIVND (reference sequence). With 3 bases clipped from V and 0 bases from J, the junction kept 3 bases outside the gene matches. The CDR3 nucleotides are TGTGCCAGTAGTATTCGCGGGAGGGTCTCCTACAATGAGCAGTTCTTC. Protein sequence: CASSIRGRVSYNEQFF.

The chain joins TRBV7-9 to TRBJ1-5; D is undetermined. Germline V gives CDR1 SEHNR, CDR2 FQNEAQ (reference sequence). The V gene lost 2 bases and the J gene lost 7 bases, with 9 bases spanning the gap. The CDR3 is 13 residues long. CDR3 residues: CASSLNNQQPQHF. CDR3 nucleotides: TGTGCCAGCAGCTTAAACAACCAGCAGCCCCAGCATTTT.

The count of this clone is one. The chain couples TRBV10-2 to TRBJ2-7; 7 nucleotides line up with TRBD2. The length of the CDR3 is 14 residues. The germline gives CDR1 WSHSY, CDR2 SAAADI. V was clipped by 4 bases and J by 5 bases; unmatched bases: 8. The CDR3: CASSVLAGVHEQYF. The CDR3 DNA is TGCGCCAGCAGTGTCTTGGCGGGAGTCCACGAGCAGTACTTC.

V is TRBV9 and J is TRBJ1-3, with D possibly TRBD1 on 5 matching bases. Trimming pared 3 bases from V and 4 bases from J, leaving 20 bases between. This CDR3 has 17 residues. Germline CDR1 is SGDLS and CDR2 is YYNGEE. The CDR3 sequence is CASSASPVAQVGNTIYF. The CDR3 DNA follows: TGTGCCAGCAGCGCATCCCCAGTCGCACAGGTGGGAAACACCATATATTTT.

V gene TRBV4-3 combines with J gene TRBJ1-2; possibly TRBD1 for D (5 bases). The CDR3 runs 16 residues. Germline V lookup: CDR1 LGHNA, CDR2 YSLEER. With 0 bases removed from V and 4 bases from J, the gap between germline ends came to 15 bases. CDR3 loop: CASSQDAAQGGYGYTF. In DNA form, the CDR3 reads TGCGCCAGCAGCCAAGATGCCGCCCAGGGAGGCTATGGCTACACCTTC.

The chain recombines TRBV5-6 with TRBJ2-5; TRBD1 is a possible D gene (5 bases). The last part of the DNA fits TRBJ2-7 better; the J call may be wrong. The CDR3 contains 13 residues. Germline loops: CDR1 SGHDT, CDR2 YYEEEE. CDR3 protein: CASSQVGLYEQYF. CDR3 DNA sequence: TGTGCCAGCAGCCAAGTGGGGCTTTACGAGCAGTACTTC.

Comment on this clone: At one of its ends the junction is not consistent with the germline gene, which may arise from a read error. The rearrangement uses TRBV7-9 and TRBJ2-7; 7 nucleotides line up with TRBD2. Germline-derived CDR1 and CDR2 are SEHNR and FQNEAQ (reference sequence). There are 12 residues in the CDR3. CDR3 sequence reads: CSSGTLPYEQYF. CDR3 in DNA: TGTTCCAGCGGGACTCTTCCCTATGAGCAGTACTTC.

Regarding this clone: A read error may produce the germline difference seen at one junction end. The chain recombines TRBV7-9 with TRBJ1-2; no clear D gene. The CDR3 contains 11 residues. Germline values: CDR1 SEHNR, CDR2 FQNEAQ (reference sequence). The CDR3 region is CSSSLGVRLTF. In DNA, the CDR3 is TGTTCCAGCAGCTTAGGCGTGCGTCTCACCTTC.

The rearrangement links TRBV28 to TRBJ2-7; 7 bases line up with TRBD1. The CDR3 has 14 residues. From germline, CDR1 is MDHEN and CDR2 SYDVKM. The junction had 5 bases not matched to a gene; V was cut back by 4 bases and J by 2 bases. In DNA form, the CDR3 reads TGTGCCAGCAGTTCGACAGGGCCGACCTACGAGCAGTACTTC. Translating it yields CASSSTGPTYEQYF.

The chain carries TRBV12-1 and TRBJ2-7; TRBD1, the table's D call, lacks a check against the DNA. TRBV12-1 is classified as a pseudogene. The CDR3 is 16 residues long. The CDR3 protein is CASSAPFWTGVYEQYF. CDR3 DNA: TGTGCCAGCAGCGCTCCCTTTTGGACAGGGGTCTACGAGCAGTACTTC.

The genes are TRBV27 and TRBJ2-4; weak D call: TRBD2 (7 bases). Germline CDR1 is MNHEY and CDR2 is SMNVEV (reference sequence). The ends were cut back, 2 bases at V and 1 base at J, with 15 bases in the middle. CDR3 length: 17 residues. CDR3 DNA: TGTGCCAGCAGTTTAAGGGGGGGGAGTTTGGCCAAAAACATTCAGTACTTC. Translated: CASSLRGGSLAKNIQYF.

V is TRBV10-2 and J is TRBJ2-5, with D possibly being TRBD1 (6 bases). The CDR3 is 13 residues long. Germline values: CDR1 WSHSY, CDR2 SAAADI. V was shortened by 7 bases and J by 5 bases, with 14 bases between the two germline ends. This CDR3 is CASNPTGMETQYF. The CDR3 DNA reads TGCGCCAGCAATCCAACAGGGATGGAGACCCAGTACTTC.

This chain uses TRBV23-1 with TRBJ2-7; tentative D call: TRBD1 (5 bases). TRBV23-1 is recorded as an ORF, its role being uncertain. This CDR3 contains 16 residues. V was shortened by 0 bases and J by 2 bases, with 14 bases between the two germline ends. The CDR3 DNA reads as TGCGCCAGCAGTCAATCGACAGAGGTTATTCCCTACGAGCAGTACTTC. This codes for CASSQSTEVIPYEQYF.